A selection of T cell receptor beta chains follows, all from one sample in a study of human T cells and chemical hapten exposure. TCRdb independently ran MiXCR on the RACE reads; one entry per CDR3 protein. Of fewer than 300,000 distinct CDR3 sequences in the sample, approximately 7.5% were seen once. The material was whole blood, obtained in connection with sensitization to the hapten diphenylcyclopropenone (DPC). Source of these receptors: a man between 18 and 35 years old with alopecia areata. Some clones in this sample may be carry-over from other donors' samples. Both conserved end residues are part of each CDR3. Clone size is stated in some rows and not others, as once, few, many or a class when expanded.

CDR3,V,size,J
CASSQDRRGGDEQFF,TRBV4-3,NA,TRBJ2-1
CASGLGTGVSPLHF,TRBV12-5,few,TRBJ1-6
CASSQAGGLNTEAFF,TRBV3-1,few,TRBJ1-1
CASSPRGGGGKLFF,TRBV18,NA,TRBJ1-4
CSVESRQGGGYEQYF,TRBV29-1,NA,TRBJ2-7
CASSPSGRGNEQFF,TRBV6-4,NA,TRBJ2-1
CASSPLSTIGTGELFF,TRBV11-2,few,TRBJ2-2
CASSLGGIGNTIYF,TRBV28,NA,TRBJ1-3
CASSKGARSGANVLTF,TRBV6-4,many,TRBJ2-6
CASRGGLSSPLHF,TRBV2,many,TRBJ1-6
CASSALGTGGSGANVLTF,TRBV5-1,few,TRBJ2-6
CASSSLRRTFYGYTF,TRBV11-2,few,TRBJ1-2
CASSQTHADTQYF,TRBV4-1,few,TRBJ2-3
CAIRGDSLGNTEAFF,TRBV10-3,NA,TRBJ1-1
CASTLQGEETQYF,TRBV12-3/TRBV12-4,few,TRBJ2-5
CASSLDITGPTQYF,TRBV5-1,many,TRBJ2-3
CATSRDLLTGSVNTEAFF,TRBV15,few,TRBJ1-1
CASSSSTSYEKLFF,TRBV4-3,NA,TRBJ1-4
CASSLGWEPKNIQYF,TRBV12-3/TRBV12-4,NA,TRBJ2-4
CASSPNLLDTQYF,TRBV5-1,NA,TRBJ2-3
CASSLDGEEQFF,TRBV7-9,many,TRBJ2-1
CASSQERGVQPQHF,TRBV4-3,few,TRBJ1-5
CANQARTGYGYTF,TRBV28,few,TRBJ1-2
CASSQVQQGDLYGYTF,TRBV4-3,many,TRBJ1-2
CASTNPELPSSYNEQFF,TRBV6-2/TRBV6-3,NA,TRBJ2-1
CASSLSPSYNEQFF,TRBV5-1,NA,TRBJ2-1
CASSAGTSGSNYNEQFF,TRBV11-2,NA,TRBJ2-1
CASHAGTDTQYF,TRBV10-3,NA,TRBJ2-3
CSASEGGMNTEAFF,TRBV20-1,few,TRBJ1-1
CASGARMNTEAFF,TRBV6-2/TRBV6-3,many,TRBJ1-1
CASSLGPWETQYF,TRBV12-3/TRBV12-4,NA,TRBJ2-5
CAISELTGGTEAFF,TRBV10-3,few,TRBJ1-1
CASSEAQGSSPLHF,TRBV25-1,NA,TRBJ1-6
CASSQDQTSPPGQKFF,TRBV4-3,many,TRBJ2-1
CSAGTEISYEQYF,TRBV29-1,NA,TRBJ2-7
CASSPQTGSYEQYF,TRBV7-2,many,TRBJ2-7
CASSQYPTGGPGETQYF,TRBV4-1,few,TRBJ2-5
CANREDPPDTQYF,TRBV2,many,TRBJ2-3
CSAATGDQPQHF,TRBV20-1,NA,TRBJ1-5
CASETGQASYEQYF,TRBV28,NA,TRBJ2-7
CAISESERNYGYTF,TRBV10-3,NA,TRBJ1-2